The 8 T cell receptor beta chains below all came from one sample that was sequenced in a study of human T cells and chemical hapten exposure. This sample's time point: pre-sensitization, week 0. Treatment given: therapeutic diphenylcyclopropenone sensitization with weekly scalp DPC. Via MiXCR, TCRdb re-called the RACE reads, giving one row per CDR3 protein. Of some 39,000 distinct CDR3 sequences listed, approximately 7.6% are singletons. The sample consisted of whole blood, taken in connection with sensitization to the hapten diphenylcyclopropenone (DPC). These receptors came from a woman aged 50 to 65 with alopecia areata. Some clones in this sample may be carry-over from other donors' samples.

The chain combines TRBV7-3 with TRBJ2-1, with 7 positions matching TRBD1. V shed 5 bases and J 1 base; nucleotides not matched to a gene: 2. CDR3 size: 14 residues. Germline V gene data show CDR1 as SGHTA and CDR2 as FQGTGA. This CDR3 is CASSTGQSYNEQFF. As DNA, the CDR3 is TGTGCCAGCAGCACGGGACAGTCCTACAATGAGCAGTTCTTC.

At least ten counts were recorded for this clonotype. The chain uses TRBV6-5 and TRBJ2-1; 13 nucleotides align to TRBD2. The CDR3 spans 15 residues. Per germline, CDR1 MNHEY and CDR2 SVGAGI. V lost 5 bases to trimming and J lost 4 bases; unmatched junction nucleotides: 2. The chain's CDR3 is CASSGTSGDYNEQFF. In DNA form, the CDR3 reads TGTGCCAGCAGTGGGACTAGCGGGGATTACAATGAGCAGTTCTTC.

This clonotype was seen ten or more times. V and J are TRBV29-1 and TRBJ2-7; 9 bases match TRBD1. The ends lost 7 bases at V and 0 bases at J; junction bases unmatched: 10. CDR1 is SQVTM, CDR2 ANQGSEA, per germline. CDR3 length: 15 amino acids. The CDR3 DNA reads TGCAGCGCCTTCGACAGGGGGGGTTACTCCTACGAGCAGTACTTC. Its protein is CSAFDRGGYSYEQYF.

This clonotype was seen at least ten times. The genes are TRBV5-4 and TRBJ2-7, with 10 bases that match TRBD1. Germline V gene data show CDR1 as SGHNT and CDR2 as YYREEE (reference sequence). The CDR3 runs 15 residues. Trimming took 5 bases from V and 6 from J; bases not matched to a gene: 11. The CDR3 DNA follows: TGTGCCAGCAGTGCCGGGACAGGGGAACGACGCGAGCAGTACTTC. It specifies CASSAGTGERREQYF.

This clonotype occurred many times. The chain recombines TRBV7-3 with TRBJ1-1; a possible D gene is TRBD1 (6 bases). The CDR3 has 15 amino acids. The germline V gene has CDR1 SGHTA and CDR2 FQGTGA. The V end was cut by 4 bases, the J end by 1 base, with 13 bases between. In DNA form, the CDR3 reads TGTGCCAGCAGCTACCTAGACAGGCCGAACACTGAAGCTTTCTTT. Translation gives CASSYLDRPNTEAFF.

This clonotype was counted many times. Here the CDR3 DNA reads TGTGCCAGCAGTTACCCAGGGGTCGAGCAGTACTTC. Amino acid sequence: CASSYPGVEQYF. The chain couples TRBV6-6 to TRBJ2-7; a possible D gene is TRBD1 (6 bases). This CDR3 region has 12 residues. CDR1 is MNHNY and CDR2 is SVGAGI in the germline V gene (reference sequence). V shed 2 bases and J shed 6 bases, with 8 bases lying between them.

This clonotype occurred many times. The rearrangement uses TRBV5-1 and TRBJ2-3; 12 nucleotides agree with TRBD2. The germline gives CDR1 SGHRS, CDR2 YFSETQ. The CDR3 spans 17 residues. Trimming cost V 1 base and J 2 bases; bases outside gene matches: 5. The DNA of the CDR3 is TGCGCCAGCAGCTTGCCCGGACTAGCGGGAACCACAGATACGCAGTATTTT. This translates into CASSLPGLAGTTDTQYF.

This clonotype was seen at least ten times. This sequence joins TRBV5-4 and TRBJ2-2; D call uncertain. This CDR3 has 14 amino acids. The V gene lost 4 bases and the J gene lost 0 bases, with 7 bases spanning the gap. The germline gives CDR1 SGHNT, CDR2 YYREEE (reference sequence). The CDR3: CASSPRANTGELFF. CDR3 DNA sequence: TGTGCCAGCAGCCCCCGGGCGAACACCGGGGAGCTGTTTTTT. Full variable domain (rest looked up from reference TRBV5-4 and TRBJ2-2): ETGVTQSPTHLIKTRGQQVTLRCSSQSGHNTVSWYQQALGQGPQFIFQYYREEENGRGNFPPRFSGLQFPNYSSELNVNALELDDSALYLCASSPRANTGELFFGEGSRLTVL.